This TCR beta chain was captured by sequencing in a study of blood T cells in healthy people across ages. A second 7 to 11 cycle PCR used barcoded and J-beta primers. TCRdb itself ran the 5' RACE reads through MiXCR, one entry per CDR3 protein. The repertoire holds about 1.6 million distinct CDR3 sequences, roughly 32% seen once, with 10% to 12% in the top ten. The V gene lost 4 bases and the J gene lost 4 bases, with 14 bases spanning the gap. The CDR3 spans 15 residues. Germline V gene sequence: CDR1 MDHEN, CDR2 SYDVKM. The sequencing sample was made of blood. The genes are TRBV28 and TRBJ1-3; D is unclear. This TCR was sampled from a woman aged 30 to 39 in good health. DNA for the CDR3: TGTGCCAGCAGTTCCCGGGCCGCCAGGGGAAACACCATATATTTT. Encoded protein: CASSSRAARGNTIYF.